The clone carrying this TCR beta chain has only a few counts. No antigen is known for it. The sample belongs to a study of cytomegalovirus exposure and HLA in healthy donors. The study's findings and limits: Later genetic work tied a missense DCLRE1C variant to beta-chain V and J trimming. The authors later found HLA-associated TCR beta chains more clonally expanded than equally common others. 87-base-pair reads could not separate some V segments, including TRBV6-2 and TRBV6-3.

V lost 4 bases and J 3 bases, leaving 16 bases between the germline ends. This CDR3 comprises 15 residues. Germline-derived CDR1 and CDR2 are KGHSH and LQKENI. Although they were nominally healthy when sampled, donors likely had unrecorded immune exposures. The PCR was carried out with 60 Vbeta primers and 13 Jbeta primers. Method: immunoSEQ multiplex PCR; TCRdb's copy keeps in-frame clones and lacks some. The sample has some 140,000 clones, approximately 78% seen once. This rearrangement joins TRBV18 to TRBJ2-7; D might be TRBD2 (6 bases). The TCR originated in a woman aged 45-65 years in good health and CMV-seropositive. The sample taken for sequencing was PBMCs. CDR3 region: CASSRPGGGNYEQYF. Written as DNA, the CDR3 is TGTGCCAGCTCACGGCCCGGAGGCGGGAACTACGAGCAGTACTTC.